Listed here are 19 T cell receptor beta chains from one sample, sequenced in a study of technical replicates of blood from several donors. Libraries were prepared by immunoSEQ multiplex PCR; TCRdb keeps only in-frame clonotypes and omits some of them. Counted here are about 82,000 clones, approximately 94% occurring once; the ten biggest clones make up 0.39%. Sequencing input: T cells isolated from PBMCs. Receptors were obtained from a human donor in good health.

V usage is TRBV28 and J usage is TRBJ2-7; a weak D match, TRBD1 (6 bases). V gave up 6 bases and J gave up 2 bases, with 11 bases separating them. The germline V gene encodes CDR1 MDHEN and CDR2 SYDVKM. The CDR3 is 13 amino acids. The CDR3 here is CASSRTVTYEQYF. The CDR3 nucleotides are TGTGCCAGCAGCAGGACAGTGACCTACGAGCAGTACTTC.

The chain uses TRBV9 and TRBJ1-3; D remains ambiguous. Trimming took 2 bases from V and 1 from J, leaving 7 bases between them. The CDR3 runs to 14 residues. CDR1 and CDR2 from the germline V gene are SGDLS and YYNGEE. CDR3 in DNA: TGTGCCAGCAGCGTTCAACGGTCTGGAAACACCATATATTTT. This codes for CASSVQRSGNTIYF.

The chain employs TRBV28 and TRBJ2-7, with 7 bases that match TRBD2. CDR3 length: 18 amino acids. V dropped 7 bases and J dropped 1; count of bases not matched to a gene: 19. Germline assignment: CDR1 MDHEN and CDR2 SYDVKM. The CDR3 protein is CASTPTSATIPDSYEQYF. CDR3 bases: TGTGCCAGCACCCCTACTAGCGCAACTATACCCGATTCCTACGAGCAGTACTTC.

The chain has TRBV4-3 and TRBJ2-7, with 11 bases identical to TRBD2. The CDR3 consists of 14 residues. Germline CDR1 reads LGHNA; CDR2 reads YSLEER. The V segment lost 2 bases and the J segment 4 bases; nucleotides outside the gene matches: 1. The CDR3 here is CASSQRTSGYEQYF. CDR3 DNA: TGCGCCAGCAGCCAAAGGACTAGCGGGTACGAGCAGTACTTC.

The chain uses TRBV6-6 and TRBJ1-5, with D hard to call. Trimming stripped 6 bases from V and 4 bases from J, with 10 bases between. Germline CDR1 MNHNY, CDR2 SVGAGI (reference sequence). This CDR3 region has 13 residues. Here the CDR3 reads CASSVTVNQPQHF. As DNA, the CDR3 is TGTGCCAGCAGCGTAACGGTTAATCAGCCCCAGCATTTT.

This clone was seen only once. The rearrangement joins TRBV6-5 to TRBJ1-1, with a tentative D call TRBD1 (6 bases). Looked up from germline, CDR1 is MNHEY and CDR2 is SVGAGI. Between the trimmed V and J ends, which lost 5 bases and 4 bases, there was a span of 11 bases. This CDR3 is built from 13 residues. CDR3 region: CASSPNRATEAFF. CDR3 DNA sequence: TGTGCCAGCAGTCCTAACAGGGCCACTGAAGCTTTCTTT.

The CDR3 spells CASSRGTRGDTDTQYF. DNA for the CDR3: TGCGCCAGCAGCAGAGGGACCCGGGGGGACACAGATACGCAGTATTTT. This chain links TRBV5-1 with TRBJ2-3, with 7 bases identical to TRBD2. V shed 4 bases and J 2 bases; nucleotides not matched to a gene: 10. The germline V gene has CDR1 SGHRS and CDR2 YFSETQ. This CDR3 has 16 residues.

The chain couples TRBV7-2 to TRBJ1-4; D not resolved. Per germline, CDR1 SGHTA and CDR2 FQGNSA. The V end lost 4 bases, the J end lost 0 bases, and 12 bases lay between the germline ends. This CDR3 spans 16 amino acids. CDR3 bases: TGTGCCAGCAGCTGGAGGACTGTTTCAACTAATGAAAAACTGTTTTTT. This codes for CASSWRTVSTNEKLFF.

CDR3 DNA sequence: TGTGCCTTCCGGGACAGGGATGATCTACGTGGTGAAAAACTGTTTTTT. Protein: CAFRDRDDLRGEKLFF. The chain uses TRBV30 and TRBJ1-4, with TRBD1 identical over 9 bases. CDR3 length: 16 residues. The J segment lost 7 bases and the V segment lost 7 bases, leaving 16 bases of the junction unmatched. The germline gives CDR1 GTSNPN, CDR2 SVGIG (reference sequence).

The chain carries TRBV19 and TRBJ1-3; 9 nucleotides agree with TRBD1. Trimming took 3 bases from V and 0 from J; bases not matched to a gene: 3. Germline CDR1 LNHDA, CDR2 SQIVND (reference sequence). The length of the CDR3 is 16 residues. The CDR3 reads CASSMGQGPSGNTIYF. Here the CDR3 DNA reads TGTGCCAGTAGTATGGGACAGGGCCCCTCTGGAAACACCATATATTTT.

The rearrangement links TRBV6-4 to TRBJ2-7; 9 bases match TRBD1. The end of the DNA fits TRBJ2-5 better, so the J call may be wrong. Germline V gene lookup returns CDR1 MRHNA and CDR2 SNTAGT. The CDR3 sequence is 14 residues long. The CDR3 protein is CASSDWMGQGTQYF. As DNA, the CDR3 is TGTGCCAGCAGTGACTGGATGGGACAGGGGACCCAGTACTTC.

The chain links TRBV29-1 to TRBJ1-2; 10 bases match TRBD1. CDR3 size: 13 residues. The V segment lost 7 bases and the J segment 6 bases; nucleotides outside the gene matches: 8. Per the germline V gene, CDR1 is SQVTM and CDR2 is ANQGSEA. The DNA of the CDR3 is TGCAGCGCCAGAGCCGGGACAGGGGATGGCTACACCTTC. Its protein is CSARAGTGDGYTF. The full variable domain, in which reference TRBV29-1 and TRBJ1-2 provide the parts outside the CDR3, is SAVISQKPSRDICQRGTSLTIQCQVDSQVTMMFWYRQQPGQSLTLIATANQGSEATYESGFVIDKFPISRPNLTFSTLTVSNMSPEDSSIYLCSARAGTGDGYTFGSGTRLTVV.

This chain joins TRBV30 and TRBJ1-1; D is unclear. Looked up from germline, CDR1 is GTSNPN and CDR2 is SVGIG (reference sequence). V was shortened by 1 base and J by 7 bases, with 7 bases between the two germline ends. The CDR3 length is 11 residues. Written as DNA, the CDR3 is TGTGCCTGGAGTGAAGCCCTTGAAGCTTTCTTT. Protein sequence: CAWSEALEAFF.

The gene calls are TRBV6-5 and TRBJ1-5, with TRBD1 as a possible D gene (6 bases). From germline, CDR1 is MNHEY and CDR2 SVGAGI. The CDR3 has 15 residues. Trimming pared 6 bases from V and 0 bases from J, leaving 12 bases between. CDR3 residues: CASREQGLSNQPQHF. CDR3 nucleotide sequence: TGTGCCAGCAGGGAACAGGGTCTTAGCAATCAGCCCCAGCATTTT.

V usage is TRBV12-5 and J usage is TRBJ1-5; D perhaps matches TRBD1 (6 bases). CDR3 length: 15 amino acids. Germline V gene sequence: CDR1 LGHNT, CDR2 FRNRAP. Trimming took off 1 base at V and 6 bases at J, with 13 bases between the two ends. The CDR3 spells CASGLGQASVQPQHF. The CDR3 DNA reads TGTGCTAGTGGTTTGGGACAGGCCTCGGTTCAGCCCCAGCATTTT.

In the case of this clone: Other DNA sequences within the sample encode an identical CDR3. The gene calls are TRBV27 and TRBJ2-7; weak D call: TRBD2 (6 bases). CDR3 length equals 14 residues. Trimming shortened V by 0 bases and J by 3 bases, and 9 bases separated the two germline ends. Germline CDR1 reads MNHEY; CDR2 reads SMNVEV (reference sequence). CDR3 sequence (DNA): TGTGCCAGCAGTTTATCAGCCGGGGGCTACGAGCAGTACTTC. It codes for CASSLSAGGYEQYF.

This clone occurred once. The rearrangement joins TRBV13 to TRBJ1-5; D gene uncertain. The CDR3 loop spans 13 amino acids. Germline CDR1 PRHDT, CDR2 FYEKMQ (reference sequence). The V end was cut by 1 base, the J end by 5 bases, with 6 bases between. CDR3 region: CASSLEPHQPQHF. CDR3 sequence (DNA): TGTGCCAGCAGCTTAGAGCCTCATCAGCCCCAGCATTTT. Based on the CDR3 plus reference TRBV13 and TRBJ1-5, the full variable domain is AAGVIQSPRHLIKEKRETATLKCYPIPRHDTVYWYQQGPGQDPQFLISFYEKMQSDKGSIPDRFSAQQFSDYHSELNMSSLELGDSALYFCASSLEPHQPQHFGDGTRLSIL.

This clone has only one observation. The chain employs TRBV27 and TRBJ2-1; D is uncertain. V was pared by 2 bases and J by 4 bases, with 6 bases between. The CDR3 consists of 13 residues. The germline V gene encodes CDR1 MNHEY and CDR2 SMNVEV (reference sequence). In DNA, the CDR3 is TGTGCCAGCAGTTTAGGGCGATACAATGAGCAGTTCTTC. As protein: CASSLGRYNEQFF.

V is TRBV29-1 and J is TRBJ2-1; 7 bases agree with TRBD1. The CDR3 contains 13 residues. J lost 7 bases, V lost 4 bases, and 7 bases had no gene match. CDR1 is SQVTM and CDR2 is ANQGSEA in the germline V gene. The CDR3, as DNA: TGCAGCGTTGGAGGGGGCAAGGCAAATGAGCAGTTCTTC. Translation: CSVGGGKANEQFF.